The subject of this entry is one T cell receptor (beta chain). Its specificity is not known. This entry comes from a study of T cell repertoires in cytomegalovirus infection. Study-level information: As its CMV epitopes, the study selected recently identified HLA-C-restricted and well-studied HLA-B-restricted targets. An indication of both CMV infection and matching HLA type came from public TCR beta signatures. Study results and limitations: The study identified carriers of CMV plus the relevant HLA from cumulative public TCR beta family frequency. Clonotypes of TCR beta that were HLA-C-restricted and CMV-specific dominated the ex vivo response.

Germline CDR1 and CDR2: SGHVS and FNYEAQ. The CDR3 covers 15 residues. V was clipped by 1 base and J by 4 bases, with 11 bases between them. TCRdb ran MiXCR on the reads and lists one entry per CDR3 protein. The sample gives some 700,000 distinct CDR3 sequences, around 31% of which show up once; around a sixth is in the top ten. This TCR derives from a human donor in good health (CMV status not recorded). Some clones in this sample may be carry-over from other donors' samples. The sequences come from cultured PBMCs, collected from culture after CMV antigen stimulation. The chain carries TRBV7-6 and TRBJ2-1, with D tentatively TRBD2 (7 bases). The CDR3 sequence is CASSLGGGRYNEQFF. In DNA, the CDR3 is TGTGCCAGCAGCTTAGGGGGGGGGCGGTACAATGAGCAGTTCTTC.